The 15 T cell receptor beta chains below all came from one sample that was sequenced in a study of OX40 agonist ivuxolimab in advanced cancers. Clones were read by immunoSEQ multiplex PCR, and TCRdb kept only the in-frame ones, dropping some. In the table there are 65,000 to 70,000 clones, 80% to 90% of which are singletons. The input for sequencing was CD4+ or CD8+ T cells sorted from blood, taken in a trial of the OX40 agonist ivuxolimab. The receptors here all came from an adult with an advanced solid tumor such as melanoma, head and neck, liver or kidney cancer.

The V gene is TRBV4-3, the J gene TRBJ2-3, with 10 bases matching TRBD2. Germline-derived CDR1 and CDR2 are LGHNA and YSLEER. V lost 0 bases and J lost 6; bases outside the gene matches: 6. CDR3 length: 16 residues. This chain's CDR3 is CASSQDKGLAMDTQYF. The CDR3 DNA is TGCGCCAGCAGCCAAGATAAGGGACTAGCGATGGATACGCAGTATTTT.

The rearrangement links TRBV9 to TRBJ1-1, with D possibly matching TRBD1 (5 bases). V shed 6 bases and J shed 4 bases, with 16 bases lying between them. The germline V gene has CDR1 SGDLS and CDR2 YYNGEE. The CDR3 contains 14 residues. Here the CDR3 reads CASTSGPRGTEAFF. CDR3 DNA: TGTGCCAGCACCTCCGGGCCGAGGGGCACTGAAGCTTTCTTT. The full variable domain, rest sourced from reference TRBV9 and TRBJ1-1, is DSGVTQTPKHLITATGQRVTLRCSPRSGDLSVYWYQQSLDQGLQFLIQYYNGEERAKGNILERFSAQQFPDLHSELNLSSLELGDSALYFCASTSGPRGTEAFFGQGTRLTVV.

The chain links TRBV4-1 to TRBJ2-1; D ambiguous. Germline CDR1 is MGHRA and CDR2 is YSYEKL. V was clipped by 4 bases and J by 1 base, with 11 bases between them. The CDR3 length is 15 residues. The CDR3 DNA reads as TGCGCCAGCAGCCTTAGGGCTCCTTCCTACAATGAGCAGTTCTTC. The encoded protein is CASSLRAPSYNEQFF.

V and J are TRBV27 and TRBJ2-7; 8 bases match TRBD2. From germline, CDR1 is MNHEY and CDR2 SMNVEV (reference sequence). The V gene end was trimmed by 6 bases and the J gene end by 4 bases; junction bases not matched to a gene: 5. The CDR3 loop spans 13 amino acids. CDR3 sequence reads: CASRGGGLYEQYF. The CDR3 DNA is TGTGCCAGCAGGGGCGGGGGGCTATACGAGCAGTACTTC.

J is TRBJ2-7 and V is TRBV9, with TRBD2 identical over 8 bases. V shed 0 bases, J shed 0 bases, and the junction held 2 bases outside the gene matches. Germline CDR1 SGDLS, CDR2 YYNGEE. The CDR3 covers 15 residues. Here the CDR3 reads CASSVEGTSSYEQYF. In DNA form, the CDR3 reads TGTGCCAGCAGCGTAGAGGGGACTAGCTCCTACGAGCAGTACTTC. Filled out from reference TRBV9 and TRBJ2-7, the complete variable domain reads DSGVTQTPKHLITATGQRVTLRCSPRSGDLSVYWYQQSLDQGLQFLIQYYNGEERAKGNILERFSAQQFPDLHSELNLSSLELGDSALYFCASSVEGTSSYEQYFGPGTRLTVT.

In its sample, this clone was seen once. The CDR3 here is CASSPSTRGLDQPQHF. Written as DNA, the CDR3 is TGTGCCAGTAGTCCCTCCACCAGGGGGCTAGATCAGCCCCAGCATTTT. V is TRBV19 and J is TRBJ1-5; 8 bases are a match to TRBD1. The CDR3 runs 16 residues. The V gene's germline CDR1 is LNHDA and CDR2 SQIVND (reference sequence). J gave up 5 bases and V 5 bases, and 11 bases lay outside the gene matches.

This sequence joins TRBV7-9 and TRBJ2-7; TRBD2 agrees at 11 bases. The length of the CDR3 is 17 residues. Germline loops: CDR1 SEHNR, CDR2 FQNEAQ (reference sequence). V was clipped by 5 bases and J by 2 bases; unmatched bases: 11. As DNA, the CDR3 is TGTGCCAGCAGCCCCTCTCAGGGACTAGCGGCTACCTACGAGCAGTACTTC. Residues: CASSPSQGLAATYEQYF.

The V call is TRBV28, the J call TRBJ1-5, with a weak D call TRBD1 (5 bases). CDR3 size: 13 residues. Deletions cut 7 bases from V and 6 bases from J, with 13 bases between. Germline lookup yields CDR1 MDHEN and CDR2 SYDVKM. The CDR3 nucleotides read TGTGCCAGCACCAGAGGGGTCCGTCAGCCCCAGCATTTT. Its protein product is CASTRGVRQPQHF.

The J gene is TRBJ1-5, the V gene TRBV7-8; D unresolved. Germline V lookup: CDR1 SGHVS, CDR2 FQNEAQ. Between the trimmed V and J ends, which lost 3 bases and 5 bases, there was a span of 8 bases. The CDR3 extends over 13 amino acids. This CDR3 reads CASSFNSYQPQHF. DNA for the CDR3: TGTGCCAGCAGCTTCAATTCTTATCAGCCCCAGCATTTT.

A single count supports this clone. V and J are TRBV5-6 and TRBJ2-1; possible D gene TRBD1, 6 bases. The V gene lost 4 bases and the J gene lost 12 bases, with 11 bases spanning the gap. The CDR3 spans 11 residues. Per the germline V gene, CDR1 is SGHDT and CDR2 is YYEEEE. CDR3 DNA: TGTGCCAGCAGCAAGTGGACAGCGCAGTTCTTC. This translates into CASSKWTAQFF.

The table lists this clone with a few counts. The chain uses TRBV7-2 and TRBJ1-2; the D gene is possibly TRBD1 (5 bases). This CDR3 has 12 amino acids. V gave up 3 bases and J gave up 6 bases, with 8 bases separating them. CDR1 and CDR2 (germline): SGHTA, FQGNSA. DNA for the CDR3: TGTGCCAGCAGCTTCGCAGGGAATGGCTACACCTTC. It codes for CASSFAGNGYTF.

The chain links TRBV11-1 to TRBJ1-1; D is unresolved. The CDR3 extends over 14 amino acids. Germline V gene data show CDR1 as SGHAT and CDR2 as FQDESV (reference sequence). Trimming stripped 0 bases from V and 1 base from J, with 6 bases between. The CDR3 spells CASSLAEKNTEAFF. The CDR3 nucleotides are TGTGCCAGCAGCTTAGCAGAGAAGAACACTGAAGCTTTCTTT.

The V gene is TRBV5-4, the J gene TRBJ1-1; D is ambiguous. Germline V gene lookup returns CDR1 SGHNT and CDR2 YYREEE (reference sequence). The ends were cut back, 3 bases at V and 1 base at J, with 4 bases in the middle. The CDR3 has 12 residues. In nucleotides, the CDR3 is TGTGCCAGCAGCTCAGAGAACACTGAAGCTTTCTTT. Translated, it gives CASSSENTEAFF.

This clone is labeled medium-sized. The chain recombines TRBV19 with TRBJ1-1, with D perhaps TRBD1 (6 bases). The germline V gene encodes CDR1 LNHDA and CDR2 SQIVND (reference sequence). The V end was cut by 10 bases, the J end by 0 bases, with 12 bases between. This CDR3 is 13 amino acids long. In DNA form, the CDR3 reads TGTGCCACGAAACAGGGAATGAACACTGAAGCTTTCTTT. Translated: CATKQGMNTEAFF.

The V gene is TRBV5-4, the J gene TRBJ1-2, with 9 bases identical to TRBD1. The J segment lost 6 bases and the V segment lost 5 bases, leaving 20 bases of the junction unmatched. The CDR3 extends over 18 amino acids. CDR1 and CDR2 from the germline V gene are SGHNT and YYREEE (reference sequence). The CDR3 DNA reads as TGTGCCAGCAGACAGGCTACAGGGGGCGGTCGAACCGGAGATGGCTACACCTTC. Translated: CASRQATGGGRTGDGYTF.